This TCR beta chain was observed in a study of blood T cell repertoires in COVID-19. Turning to the study itself: The analysed material was cDNA or gDNA that came from T cells, B-cell-depleted T cells, or PBMCs.

Original processing notes: Reference gene primer amplification gave nucleated cell count estimates. Here immunoSEQ multiplex PCR was the method, and the copy in TCRdb shows in-frame clones only, minus some. That table furnishes V, J and clone size, whereas the DNA furnished D and trimming. The sample records about 160,000 clones, about four fifths being singletons. Germline CDR1 is ENHRY and CDR2 is SYGVKD. CDR3 length equals 12 residues. V lost 10 bases, J lost 3 bases, and 13 bases lay in between. The chain recombines TRBV10-3 with TRBJ2-7; D is perhaps TRBD1 (6 bases). This TCR came from a man aged 40-49 years who had recovered from COVID-19. Sequenced input: peripheral blood. CDR3 in DNA: TGTGCCACCCGTGGGGGCGGCTACGAGCAGTACTTC. This gives the protein CATRGGGYEQYF.